The 18 T cell receptor beta chains given below trace back to one sample, sequenced in a study of shared clonotypes between healthy human individuals. Sequencing used immunoSEQ multiplex PCR; TCRdb keeps in-frame clones, though not all of them. The table includes about 2.1 million clones, about 94% detected once. CD8 cells classed as naive were CD45RO-negative and positively selected for CCR7, excluding terminally differentiated effector memory CD45RA+ cells. Material for sequencing was naive CD8+ T cells from PBMCs. All receptors derive from a man between 18 and 35 years old in good health. Some clones in this sample may be carry-over from other donors' samples.

This chain links TRBV7-3 with TRBJ2-6; TRBD1 might be the D (6 bases). The ends were cut back, 5 bases at V and 4 bases at J, with 9 bases in the middle. This CDR3 contains 14 residues. Germline assignment: CDR1 SGHTA and CDR2 FQGTGA. Here the CDR3 reads CASSPGAGANVLTF. CDR3 nucleotides: TGTGCCAGCAGCCCAGGGGCAGGGGCCAACGTCCTGACTTTC. Looking up the rest from reference TRBV7-3 and TRBJ2-6 gives the full variable domain: GAGVSQTPSNKVTEKGKYVELRCDPISGHTALYWYRQSLGQGPEFLIYFQGTGAADDSGLPNDRFFAVRPEGSVSTLKIQRTERGDSAVYLCASSPGAGANVLTFGAGSRLTVL.

The V and J genes are TRBV6-1 and TRBJ1-1, with TRBD1 as a possible D gene (6 bases). This CDR3 is built from 14 residues. V was shortened by 7 bases and J by 1 base, with 13 bases between the two germline ends. Looked up from germline, CDR1 is MNHNS and CDR2 is SASEGT. The CDR3 coding sequence is TGTGCCAGCAAGATGACAGGCCCGAACACTGAAGCTTTCTTT. Translated, it gives CASKMTGPNTEAFF.

The V gene is TRBV27, the J gene TRBJ1-4, with D hard to call. CDR3 length: 14 residues. Trimming took 6 bases from V and 3 from J, leaving 11 bases between them. Germline V CDR1 and CDR2: MNHEY, SMNVEV (reference sequence). The CDR3 coding sequence is TGTGCCAGCAGGTTCAGAGTAGCTAATGAAAAACTGTTTTTT. It specifies CASRFRVANEKLFF.

The V call is TRBV29-1, the J call TRBJ1-2; the D is unclear. The V end lost 4 bases, the J end lost 4 bases, and 16 bases lay between the germline ends. There are 14 residues in the CDR3. The germline gives CDR1 SQVTM, CDR2 ANQGSEA. The CDR3, as DNA: TGCAGCGTTGCCACCGGCAGGACGAGCTATGGCTACACCTTC. Its protein product is CSVATGRTSYGYTF. Together with reference TRBV29-1 and TRBJ1-2, the CDR3 gives the full variable domain: SAVISQKPSRDICQRGTSLTIQCQVDSQVTMMFWYRQQPGQSLTLIATANQGSEATYESGFVIDKFPISRPNLTFSTLTVSNMSPEDSSIYLCSVATGRTSYGYTFGSGTRLTVV.

The rearrangement links TRBV19 to TRBJ2-1; TRBD2 aligns across 8 bases. CDR1 is LNHDA, CDR2 SQIVND, per germline (reference sequence). CDR3 length equals 15 residues. J gave up 2 bases and V 8 bases, and 8 bases lay outside the gene matches. DNA for the CDR3: TGTGCCAGTGCCCCTCAAGCGGGGGCCTACAATGAGCAGTTCTTC. Its protein is CASAPQAGAYNEQFF. The full variable domain, in which reference TRBV19 and TRBJ2-1 provide the parts outside the CDR3, is DGGITQSPKYLFRKEGQNVTLSCEQNLNHDAMYWYRQDPGQGLRLIYYSQIVNDFQKGDIAEGYSVSREKKESFPLTVTSAQKNPTAFYLCASAPQAGAYNEQFFGPGTRLTVL.

The chain joins TRBV14 to TRBJ1-5; D gene unclear. The CDR3 consists of 13 residues. Germline CDR1 and CDR2: SGHDN and FVKESK. Trimming removed 2 bases at V and 4 bases at J, with 6 bases between. The CDR3 DNA is TGTGCCAGCAGCCAATGGCCGAATCAGCCCCAGCATTTT. Residues: CASSQWPNQPQHF.

This chain joins TRBV9 and TRBJ2-1; D perhaps matches TRBD1 (6 bases). The ends were cut back, 3 bases at V and 10 bases at J, with 17 bases in the middle. Germline assignment: CDR1 SGDLS and CDR2 YYNGEE. The CDR3 sequence is 14 residues long. The chain's CDR3 is CASSGTVGWREQFF. The CDR3 DNA reads as TGTGCCAGCAGCGGGACAGTGGGGTGGCGGGAGCAGTTCTTC.

The V and J genes are TRBV27 and TRBJ2-3; D tentatively reads TRBD1 or TRBD2 (6 bases each). Trimming removed 5 bases from V and 3 bases from J, with 18 bases in between. The CDR3 is made up of 16 amino acids. Germline lookup yields CDR1 MNHEY and CDR2 SMNVEV (reference sequence). The CDR3 region is CASSGVSGAVTDTQYF. In DNA form, the CDR3 reads TGTGCCAGCAGTGGGGTATCGGGGGCCGTAACAGATACGCAGTATTTT.

The count of this clone is one. The CDR3 coding sequence is TGTGCCTGGAGTGGTGGCAGATTTGGATACGAGCAGTACTTC. Residues: CAWSGGRFGYEQYF. The V and J genes are TRBV30 and TRBJ2-5; no clear D. Gene TRBJ2-7 matches the end of the DNA better, so the J call may be wrong. There are 14 residues in the CDR3. Germline values: CDR1 GTSNPN, CDR2 SVGIG (reference sequence).

The rearrangement joins TRBV7-9 to TRBJ1-2, with D hard to call. Germline CDR1 SEHNR, CDR2 FQNEAQ (reference sequence). This CDR3 has 15 amino acids. Trimming cost V 0 bases and J 0 bases, with 8 bases left between them. This CDR3 reads CASSLAPVPNYGYTF. The CDR3 region has the DNA TGTGCCAGCAGCTTAGCACCCGTCCCTAACTATGGCTACACCTTC.

V gene TRBV29-1 combines with J gene TRBJ2-1; 9 nucleotides align to TRBD1. Germline V gene sequence: CDR1 SQVTM, CDR2 ANQGSEA. CDR3 size: 14 residues. Trimming cost V 6 bases and J 3 bases; bases outside gene matches: 6. The CDR3: CSVAGTGNYNEQFF. CDR3 DNA sequence: TGCAGCGTCGCCGGGACAGGGAACTACAATGAGCAGTTCTTC.

The chain carries TRBV5-1 and TRBJ1-2; 8 bases are a match to TRBD1. The CDR3 runs to 12 residues. Trimming cost V 4 bases and J 8 bases; bases outside gene matches: 4. CDR1 is SGHRS and CDR2 is YFSETQ in the germline V gene. The CDR3 DNA sequence: TGCGCCAGCAGCCCGGGGACAGGCGGCTACACCTTC. Translating it yields CASSPGTGGYTF.

The gene calls are TRBV27 and TRBJ2-1; 10 positions match TRBD1. J was trimmed by 3 bases and V by 10 bases; bases with no gene match: 6. CDR3 length equals 14 residues. Per germline, CDR1 MNHEY and CDR2 SMNVEV (reference sequence). CDR3 nucleotide sequence: TGTGCCACTACTGGACAGGGGGTCTACAATGAGCAGTTCTTC. Its translation is CATTGQGVYNEQFF.

This chain joins TRBV7-3 and TRBJ2-3; 9 nucleotides align to TRBD1. Germline V gene data show CDR1 as SGHTA and CDR2 as FQGTGA. After removal of 5 bases from V and 0 bases from J, the junction contained 6 bases not matched to a gene. CDR3 length: 16 residues. CDR3 loop: CASSPTGGGSTDTQYF. As DNA, the CDR3 is TGTGCCAGCAGCCCGACAGGGGGAGGTAGCACAGATACGCAGTATTTT.

The count of this clone is one. The gene calls are TRBV7-6 and TRBJ2-5, with D possibly TRBD1 on 5 matching bases. The CDR3 sequence is 13 residues long. In germline, CDR1 is SGHVS, CDR2 FNYEAQ. The ends were cut back, 8 bases at V and 2 bases at J, with 12 bases in the middle. This CDR3 reads CASRRVVQETQYF. The CDR3 nucleotides read TGTGCCAGCCGCAGGGTGGTTCAAGAGACCCAGTACTTC.

V is TRBV5-1 and J is TRBJ2-1; a weak D match, TRBD2 (5 bases). Germline V gene sequence: CDR1 SGHRS, CDR2 YFSETQ. This CDR3 contains 16 residues. Trimming shortened V by 0 bases and J by 2 bases, and 12 bases separated the two germline ends. CDR3 sequence reads: CASSLGGVWPYNEQFF. CDR3 bases: TGCGCCAGCAGCTTGGGGGGAGTGTGGCCCTACAATGAGCAGTTCTTC.

The gene calls are TRBV18 and TRBJ2-1; 7 nucleotides line up with TRBD1. The CDR3 totals 16 residues. Per the germline V gene, CDR1 is KGHSH and CDR2 is LQKENI. J lost 8 bases, V lost 2 bases, and 12 bases had no gene match. In nucleotides, the CDR3 is TGTGCCAGCTCACCAGGTACGCGACAGGGTCCCGATGAGCAGTTCTTC. Protein sequence: CASSPGTRQGPDEQFF.

On this clone itself: This same CDR3 is encoded by further DNA sequences in the sample. This sequence joins TRBV7-3 and TRBJ2-3; D remains ambiguous. The CDR3 totals 13 residues. Germline assignment: CDR1 SGHTA and CDR2 FQGTGA. The V gene lost 1 base and the J gene lost 2 bases, with 4 bases spanning the gap. DNA of the CDR3: TGTGCCAGCAGCTTAATTTCCACAGATACGCAGTATTTT. Its protein product is CASSLISTDTQYF.